The subject of this entry is one TCR beta chain. This specimen comes from a study of blood T cell repertoires in COVID-19. Study overall: Sites in the United States, Italy and Spain provided acute and convalescent COVID-19 samples. T cells, B-cell-depleted T cells, or PBMCs provided the cDNA or gDNA that served as material.

In the study's own analysis: The authors estimated nucleated cell counts from reference gene primer amplification. Clones were sequenced by immunoSEQ multiplex PCR, and TCRdb holds only the in-frame ones, with some missing. That table is the source of V, J and clone size, and D and trimming were worked out from the DNA. The table records about 210,000 clones, 80% to 90% of them present only once. Trimming took 4 bases from V and 2 from J, leaving 12 bases between them. The CDR3 length is 15 residues. Germline CDR1 is SGHRS and CDR2 is YFSETQ. The rearrangement links TRBV5-1 to TRBJ2-2, with TRBD1 as a possible D gene (6 bases). Sequences were obtained from peripheral blood. The receptor's source is a woman aged 50 to 65 with acute or convalescent COVID-19. CDR3 coding DNA: TGCGCCAGCAGCGGCAGGACAGTTAACACCGGGGAGCTGTTTTTT. It encodes CASSGRTVNTGELFF.